The TCR beta chain described here comes from a study of CD8 T cells in ankylosing spondylitis. Study-level findings and limits: Seemingly characteristic of ankylosing spondylitis blood was a TCR beta motif consisting of several highly homologous variants. A CD8+ phenotype characterized the disease-linked clones, which were relatively rare in peripheral blood. Researchers reportedly found disease-linked clones significantly enriched in matched ankylosing spondylitis synovial fluid.

Scientists made TCR beta libraries using quantitative 5'-RACE with molecular barcodes. TCRdb reanalysed the 5' RACE reads using MiXCR and keeps one entry per CDR3 protein. The sample gives around 150,000 distinct CDR3 sequences, about 17% of which show up once; roughly 7.7% is in the top ten. On this clonotype: Its specificity is unknown.

The clonotype was recovered from a male donor with ankylosing spondylitis or in good health (not recorded which). What was sequenced was blood, either unsorted or a sorted T cell fraction (not recorded which).

DNA for the CDR3: TGCAGTGCTGGACAGGGGGCGCGTTACGAGCAGTACTTC. This codes for CSAGQGARYEQYF. The chain couples TRBV20-1 to TRBJ2-7; 11 bases map to TRBD1. V trimming: 5 bases; J trimming: 4 bases; junction bases outside the gene matches: 4. The CDR3 covers 13 residues. Looked up from germline, CDR1 is DFQATT and CDR2 is SNEGSKA (reference sequence).